These 29 T cell receptor beta chains were all obtained from the same sample, sequenced in a study of T cell clones after liver transplantation. Sequencing was performed with immunoSEQ multiplex PCR; in TCRdb, only in-frame clones are kept and a portion is missing. The sample carries 75,000 to 85,000 clones, roughly 80% recorded once. The source was CD4+ T cells from blood, collected at the 22-month timepoint. These receptors came from a human patient who received a liver transplant. Some T cells may possibly be graft donor cells.

The chain employs TRBV5-1 and TRBJ2-2; D remains unclear. Germline CDR1 and CDR2: SGHRS and YFSETQ. The CDR3 is 16 amino acids. Between the trimmed V and J ends, which lost 0 bases and 6 bases, there was a span of 15 bases. As DNA, the CDR3 is TGCGCCAGCAGCTTGGATGGCAGGTCCACGGCCGGGGAGCTGTTTTTT. Protein: CASSLDGRSTAGELFF.

The table lists this clone with a count of one. The chain uses TRBV7-6 and TRBJ1-2; D might be TRBD1 (6 bases). CDR1 and CDR2 (germline): SGHVS, FNYEAQ. Trimming took off 1 base at V and 8 bases at J, with 14 bases between the two ends. The CDR3 contains 14 residues. The CDR3 here is CASSLVSGAWGYTF. The CDR3 DNA reads TGTGCCAGCAGCTTAGTATCGGGGGCGTGGGGCTACACCTTC.

The rearrangement links TRBV2 to TRBJ2-4, with 8 bases lining up with TRBD2. The ends lost 4 bases at V and 3 bases at J; junction bases unmatched: 2. CDR3 length: 14 amino acids. Germline CDR1 is SNHLY and CDR2 is FYNNEI. CDR3 amino acids: CASSVAGNKNIQYF. As DNA, the CDR3 is TGTGCCAGCAGTGTAGCGGGGAACAAAAACATTCAGTACTTC.

The chain recombines TRBV20-1 with TRBJ2-3; 9 bases fit TRBD2. The CDR3 covers 11 residues. V dropped 6 bases and J dropped 5; count of bases not matched to a gene: 0. The germline gives CDR1 DFQATT, CDR2 SNEGSKA (reference sequence). CDR3 DNA sequence: TGCAGTGCGCGGGGGGGAGATACGCAGTATTTT. Translating gives CSARGGDTQYF.

V and J are TRBV4-1 and TRBJ2-4; D is uncertain. The CDR3 loop spans 13 amino acids. Germline V gives CDR1 MGHRA, CDR2 YSYEKL. The germline V and J ends were trimmed by 1 base and 6 bases, with 7 bases remaining between them. CDR3 nucleotide sequence: TGCGCCAGCAGCCAAGGACGGCCAAACATTCAGTACTTC. It encodes CASSQGRPNIQYF.

This sequence joins TRBV27 and TRBJ2-5; D remains unclear. Per germline, CDR1 MNHEY and CDR2 SMNVEV (reference sequence). The CDR3 runs to 13 residues. The V and J ends lost 1 base and 5 bases respectively, with 8 bases between them. The CDR3 bases are TGTGCCAGCAGTTTATACGGCTCGGAGACCCAGTACTTC. This sequence encodes CASSLYGSETQYF.

In its sample, this clone was seen a few times. This chain connects TRBV4-1 to TRBJ1-6; D is perhaps TRBD1 (6 bases). The CDR3 length is 16 residues. Germline V gene sequence: CDR1 MGHRA, CDR2 YSYEKL. The V end was cut by 1 base, the J end by 3 bases, with 10 bases between. CDR3 nucleotides: TGCGCCAGCAGCCAAGGTGGACAGTTCTATAATTCACCCCTCCACTTT. This sequence encodes CASSQGGQFYNSPLHF.

This clone has only a few counts. This chain links TRBV19 with TRBJ1-6; D might be TRBD1 (5 bases). The CDR3 runs to 17 residues. Trimming removed 6 bases from V and 5 bases from J, with 20 bases in between. Germline V gives CDR1 LNHDA, CDR2 SQIVND (reference sequence). The CDR3 nucleotides read TGTGCCAGTAGGTCCCGTGGGGGTGGTCCCAATAATTCACCCCTCCACTTT. This codes for CASRSRGGGPNNSPLHF. Supplemented by reference TRBV19 and TRBJ1-6, the full variable domain reads DGGITQSPKYLFRKEGQNVTLSCEQNLNHDAMYWYRQDPGQGLRLIYYSQIVNDFQKGDIAEGYSVSREKKESFPLTVTSAQKNPTAFYLCASRSRGGGPNNSPLHFGNGTRLTVT.

The J gene is TRBJ2-3, the V gene TRBV25-1, with 9 bases identical to TRBD2. This CDR3 is built from 18 residues. From germline, CDR1 is MGHDK and CDR2 SYGVNS. The trim removed 4 bases at V and 2 bases at J, leaving 13 bases unmatched. Written as DNA, the CDR3 is TGTGCCAGCAGTGGCATCGTTGAGGGGACTAGCTACACAGATACGCAGTATTTT. This sequence encodes CASSGIVEGTSYTDTQYF.

This chain joins TRBV6-5 and TRBJ1-2; D is unresolved. Trimming stripped 8 bases from V and 7 bases from J, with 14 bases between. This CDR3 is 12 amino acids long. Looked up from germline, CDR1 is MNHEY and CDR2 is SVGAGI. CDR3 in DNA: TGTGCCAGCCGGGCAAGGGAAAGTGGCTACACCTTC. It encodes CASRARESGYTF.

The chain links TRBV5-5 to TRBJ1-3; D call uncertain. This CDR3 spans 14 amino acids. Looked up from germline, CDR1 is SGHKS and CDR2 is YYEKEE (reference sequence). Trimming took 5 bases from V and 1 from J, leaving 10 bases between them. CDR3 region: CASRVGWSGNTIYF. In DNA, the CDR3 is TGTGCCAGCAGGGTTGGTTGGTCTGGAAACACCATATATTTT. Combining the CDR3 with reference TRBV5-5 and TRBJ1-3 gives the whole variable domain DAGVTQSPTHLIKTRGQQVTLRCSPISGHKSVSWYQQVLGQGPQFIFQYYEKEERGRGNFPDRFSARQFPNYSSELNVNALLLGDSALYLCASRVGWSGNTIYFGEGSWLTVV.

The rearrangement joins TRBV10-3 to TRBJ2-6, with D possibly being TRBD2 (5 bases). The germline V gene encodes CDR1 ENHRY and CDR2 SYGVKD. Trimming cost V 1 base and J 2 bases, with 9 bases left between them. The CDR3 spans 16 residues. CDR3 sequence: CAISELAQAGANVLTF. Written as DNA, the CDR3 is TGTGCCATCAGTGAGTTAGCGCAGGCTGGGGCCAACGTCCTGACTTTC.

This clone was found once. The chain joins TRBV19 to TRBJ2-5, with a possible D match to TRBD1 (5 bases). The CDR3 extends over 13 amino acids. Germline assignment: CDR1 LNHDA and CDR2 SQIVND (reference sequence). Trimming cost V 7 bases and J 9 bases, with 18 bases left between them. The CDR3 loop is CASKGSPASAQYF. Written as DNA, the CDR3 is TGTGCCAGTAAGGGGTCCCCCGCATCTGCCCAGTACTTC.

The rearrangement joins TRBV11-2 to TRBJ2-7; D gene unclear. Looked up from germline, CDR1 is SGHAT and CDR2 is FQNNGV. The CDR3 is made up of 11 amino acids. Trimming cost V 1 base and J 6 bases, with 4 bases left between them. The chain's CDR3 is CASSLGLEQYF. The CDR3 DNA follows: TGTGCCAGCAGCTTAGGTCTCGAGCAGTACTTC.

The rearrangement joins TRBV18 to TRBJ2-7, with D hard to call. The CDR3 is 14 residues long. Germline loops: CDR1 KGHSH, CDR2 LQKENI. V was shortened by 1 base and J by 5 bases, with 12 bases between the two germline ends. The CDR3 reads CASSPLSGSDEQYF. CDR3 DNA sequence: TGTGCCAGCTCACCACTGTCTGGGTCCGACGAGCAGTACTTC.

The V call is TRBV7-6, the J call TRBJ2-5, with D uncertain. V was shortened by 8 bases and J by 1 base, with 14 bases between the two germline ends. The CDR3 sequence is 14 residues long. Germline CDR1 reads SGHVS; CDR2 reads FNYEAQ. CDR3 coding DNA: TGTGCCAGCTCGGGTCCAGAATTCCAAGAGACCCAGTACTTC. Translation: CASSGPEFQETQYF.

J is TRBJ2-2 and V is TRBV5-6; TRBD1 or TRBD2 may be the D gene (6 bases each). Trimming took off 0 bases at V and 6 bases at J, with 18 bases between the two ends. Germline V gene sequence: CDR1 SGHDT, CDR2 YYEEEE. There are 17 residues in the CDR3. The CDR3 loop reads CASSLGGRGWEAGELFF. CDR3 coding DNA: TGTGCCAGCAGCTTGGGCGGCAGGGGCTGGGAGGCCGGGGAGCTGTTTTTT.

The chain is built from TRBV14 and TRBJ2-1; tentative D call: TRBD1 (6 bases). The germline V gene has CDR1 SGHDN and CDR2 FVKESK. V lost 4 bases to trimming and J lost 8 bases, with 12 bases between them. This CDR3 region has 13 residues. Written as DNA, the CDR3 is TGTGCCAGCAGCCCCAGGGGCCAACATGAGCAGTTCTTC. Translated: CASSPRGQHEQFF.

The chain has TRBV7-3 and TRBJ2-1, with 14 positions matching TRBD2. Germline CDR1 and CDR2: SGHTA and FQGTGA. The CDR3 totals 15 residues. Trimming removed 4 bases from V and 8 bases from J; junction bases left unmatched: 4. In DNA, the CDR3 is TGTGCCAGCAGCTCCGGGACTAGCGGGAGTTATGAGCAGTTCTTC. Amino acid sequence: CASSSGTSGSYEQFF.

V and J are TRBV10-3 and TRBJ1-1; 11 bases match TRBD1. The CDR3 is made up of 17 amino acids. Germline V CDR1 and CDR2: ENHRY, SYGVKD. J gave up 3 bases and V 4 bases, and 10 bases lay outside the gene matches. The CDR3 region has the DNA TGTGCCATCAGTGCGGTCCCGGGACAGGGGGAGGACACTGAAGCTTTCTTT. As protein: CAISAVPGQGEDTEAFF.

This chain links TRBV19 with TRBJ1-5, with TRBD1 identical over 11 bases. Germline V gene sequence: CDR1 LNHDA, CDR2 SQIVND (reference sequence). The V segment lost 6 bases and the J segment 4 bases; nucleotides outside the gene matches: 2. The CDR3 spans 14 residues. The CDR3 region is CASSGTGGNQPQHF. DNA for the CDR3: TGTGCCAGTAGCGGGACAGGGGGTAATCAGCCCCAGCATTTT. The variable domain in full, with the rest retrieved from reference TRBV19 and TRBJ1-5, is DGGITQSPKYLFRKEGQNVTLSCEQNLNHDAMYWYRQDPGQGLRLIYYSQIVNDFQKGDIAEGYSVSREKKESFPLTVTSAQKNPTAFYLCASSGTGGNQPQHFGDGTRLSIL.

CDR3 in DNA: TGTGCCAGCAGCCAAGAGCGTCTAGAGACCCAGTACTTC. This sequence encodes CASSQERLETQYF. The V and J genes are TRBV4-2 and TRBJ2-5; no firm D call. Germline V gene data show CDR1 as LGHNA and CDR2 as YNFKEQ. The CDR3 sequence is 13 residues long. V lost 0 bases to trimming and J lost 4 bases, with 6 bases between them.

The J gene is TRBJ2-2, the V gene TRBV14; TRBD2 matches at 7 bases. CDR1 is SGHDN, CDR2 FVKESK, per germline. The ends lost 5 bases at V and 8 bases at J; junction bases unmatched: 5. The CDR3 is 13 amino acids. CDR3 sequence: CASSKTSAGELFF. The CDR3 bases are TGTGCCAGCAGCAAAACTAGCGCGGGGGAGCTGTTTTTT. The full variable domain, rest sourced from reference TRBV14 and TRBJ2-2, is EAGVTQFPSHSVIEKGQTVTLRCDPISGHDNLYWYRRVMGKEIKFLLHFVKESKQDESGMPNNRFLAERTGGTYSTLKVQPAELEDSGVYFCASSKTSAGELFFGEGSRLTVL.

This chain uses TRBV29-1 with TRBJ2-7; D gene ambiguous. The V gene lost 7 bases and the J gene lost 2 bases, with 12 bases spanning the gap. Germline V gives CDR1 SQVTM, CDR2 ANQGSEA. The CDR3 consists of 12 residues. CDR3 in amino acids: CSATFWTYEQYF. The DNA of the CDR3 is TGCAGCGCCACGTTCTGGACCTACGAGCAGTACTTC.

The J gene is TRBJ1-3, the V gene TRBV7-9; no clear D gene. The CDR3 is 16 amino acids. The germline V gene encodes CDR1 SEHNR and CDR2 FQNEAQ (reference sequence). Trimming took off 1 base at V and 2 bases at J, with 12 bases between the two ends. CDR3 in DNA: TGTGCCAGCAGCTTAGGGCTTTCCCTCACTGGAAACACCATATATTTT. It codes for CASSLGLSLTGNTIYF.

The chain couples TRBV12-1 to TRBJ1-5. TRBV12-1 is described as a pseudogene. This CDR3 is 16 amino acids long. In DNA form, the CDR3 reads TGTGCCAGCAGCTTCCGGGTCCCCGGTGGGGATCAGCCCCAGCATTTT. It specifies CASSFRVPGGDQPQHF.

The rearrangement uses TRBV28 and TRBJ2-1; the D is unclear. CDR3 length equals 12 residues. Germline V gene lookup returns CDR1 MDHEN and CDR2 SYDVKM. V lost 2 bases and J lost 4, with 3 bases in between. This CDR3 is CASSLGYNEQFF. The CDR3 bases are TGTGCCAGCAGTTTAGGATACAATGAGCAGTTCTTC.

The J gene is TRBJ2-3, the V gene TRBV5-1; a possible D gene is TRBD1 (6 bases). Between the trimmed V and J ends, which lost 4 bases and 8 bases, there was a span of 11 bases. This CDR3 region has 12 residues. The germline gives CDR1 SGHRS, CDR2 YFSETQ. The CDR3 reads CASSPRGPTQYF. DNA of the CDR3: TGCGCCAGCAGCCCCAGGGGACCTACGCAGTATTTT.

The chain combines TRBV5-5 with TRBJ1-2; weak D call: TRBD1 (6 bases). Germline V gene lookup returns CDR1 SGHKS and CDR2 YYEKEE (reference sequence). This CDR3 is built from 13 residues. Trimming took 1 base from V and 3 from J, leaving 7 bases between them. The CDR3 reads CASSLYRDYGYTF. The CDR3 region has the DNA TGTGCCAGCAGCTTGTACAGGGACTATGGCTACACCTTC.